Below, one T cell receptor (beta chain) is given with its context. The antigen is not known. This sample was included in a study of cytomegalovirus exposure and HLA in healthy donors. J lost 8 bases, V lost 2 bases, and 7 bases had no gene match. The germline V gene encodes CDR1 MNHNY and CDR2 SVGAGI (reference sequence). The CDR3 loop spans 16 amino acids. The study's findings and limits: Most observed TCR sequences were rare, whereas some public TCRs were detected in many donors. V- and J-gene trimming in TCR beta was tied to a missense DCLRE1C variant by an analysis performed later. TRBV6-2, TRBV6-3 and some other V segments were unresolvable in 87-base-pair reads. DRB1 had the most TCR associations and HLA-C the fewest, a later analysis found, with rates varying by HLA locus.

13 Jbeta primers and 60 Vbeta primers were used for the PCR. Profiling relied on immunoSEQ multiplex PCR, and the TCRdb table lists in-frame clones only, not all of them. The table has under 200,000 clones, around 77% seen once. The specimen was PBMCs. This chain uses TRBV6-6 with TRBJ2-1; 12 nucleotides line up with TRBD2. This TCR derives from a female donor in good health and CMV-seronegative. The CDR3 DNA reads TGTGCCAGCAGTTACGGACTAGCGGGGACCACAGATGAGCAGTTCTTC. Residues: CASSYGLAGTTDEQFF.